This TCR beta chain is drawn from a study of cytomegalovirus exposure and HLA in healthy donors (dated by TCRdb to between 2016 and 2019). Describing the broader study: In an earlier analysis of fewer than 750 of the donors, 250 to 350 Gb of sequence data and 100 million or so unique TCR beta sequences from roughly 190 million T cells were reported. An earlier analysis of roughly 580 of the donors used high-throughput TCR beta sequencing to judge whether each TCR beta V gene segment behaved as functional or pseudogenic. Rather than using new phenotypic data, the later analysis identified candidate immune exposures from TCR beta sequences and from how often those sequences occurred across donors. On average, over 200,000 unique TCR beta nucleotide sequences were sequenced per donor among 398 genotyped donors of the cohort, with roughly 18% of those sequences being non-productive. All discovery cohort repertoires had been generated on a single sequencing platform. In a later genetic analysis, genome-wide SNP genotypes for about 65% of the roughly 670 donors were used, and that subset was treated as a discovery cohort. Roughly 310 gigabases of sequencing data and roughly 90 million unique TCR sequences were included in an early release covering around 600 HLA-typed donors. The T cell repertoires of around 670 subjects were profiled by immunosequencing and related to cytomegalovirus serostatus. Because of strong linkage in the cohort, roughly five DR-DQ haplotypes were treated as single units for association and clustering. HLA typing included class I and class II loci at four-digit resolution. High-throughput TCR immunosequencing, statistical association of individual TCRs with disease status, and machine learning were combined to predict cytomegalovirus infection status. Besides the first cohort of some 670 subjects, a separate validation cohort made up of 120 different subjects was used. A later analysis re-analyzed previously published TCR beta repertoires from 650 to 800 donors and added high-resolution HLA genotyping to study TCR occurrence patterns. Donor age, sex, ethnicity and CMV serostatus were compiled alongside the repertoire data. Typing coverage varied by locus: about 620-640 donors for A, B, C, DRB1 and DQB1; about 520 for DQA1; around 570 for DPA1; around 490 for DPB1. Among the roughly 400 genotyped donors, roughly 80% belonged to the genetic ancestry cluster associated with self-reported Caucasian donors. The study aimed to test whether cataloging public T cell receptors could reveal signatures of past pathogen exposure.

Here is what the overall study found, with its caveats: This cohort had only TCR beta chains sequenced, and the lack of alpha or paired-chain data limited which features could be detected. Because counts were too low, some 16 rarely observed V segments, including chromosome 9 orphons, were excluded from the earlier analysis of around 640 of the donors. The only immune exposure information available for the cohort was CMV serostatus. V-gene and J-gene trimming of TCR beta chains was associated with a missense DCLRE1C variant in a later genetic analysis, and the association was replicated in an independent cohort. Because the 87-base-pair reads could not distinguish some IMGT-functional V segments, including TRBV6-2 and TRBV6-3, those segments were excluded. A cluster of highly shared sequence variants was judged likely to represent a technical artifact of the sequencing pipeline. Sequencing depth was assumed to be roughly uniform across donors in the presence/absence analyses, though that assumption may not hold. The study gave a list of more than 150 TCR beta chains associated with cytomegalovirus. In a later analysis, TCR association rates were found to vary across HLA loci, with the most associated TCRs seen for DRB1 alleles and the fewest for HLA-C alleles. In a later analysis, most CMV-associated TCR beta chains were found to appear HLA-restricted, with HLA associations seemingly driven largely by CMV exposure. Linkage disequilibrium might explain the correlated functional status among segregating V segments, but an unknown experimental factor could not be ruled out. According to a later analysis, parvovirus B19, influenza, CMV and Epstein-Barr virus appeared linked to several top co-occurrence clusters. An earlier analysis of roughly 570 of the donors showed that most TCR beta V segments appeared in productive rearrangements either about 90% or about 30% of the time, which broadly matched IMGT annotations. Because HLA typing was unavailable for some donors at each locus, only the typed subset was used in association tests. While some public TCRs were present in many individuals, most TCR sequences turned up only very rarely across donors. When HLA alleles, especially DR and DQ, strongly co-occurred, TCR associations were difficult to assign to individual alleles. It was suggested by the authors that the approach could potentially be generalized to other disease states and immunological phenotypes. Compared with equally common non-associated chains, HLA-associated TCR beta chains in a later analysis were more clonally expanded and had lower generation probabilities. A further reported finding was that TCR beta sequences accurately predicted the HLA-A and HLA-B alleles for most subjects in the first cohort. The classifier was reported to diagnose cytomegalovirus status with high specificity and sensitivity in both the original and validation cohorts. At a false discovery rate of 0.05, a later analysis linked roughly 17,000 TCR beta sequences to specific HLA alleles. A few of the identified cytomegalovirus-associated TCR beta chains were confirmed in vitro to be specific for cytomegalovirus antigens. Compared with the approximately 670-donor mean, donors in an Asian-associated ancestry cluster had fewer N-insertions in productive TCRs, according to a later genetic analysis.

The cohort comprised hundreds of healthy bone marrow donors. At the time of sampling, all cohort members were nominally healthy, though unrecorded immune exposures were likely present. The donor was CMV seropositive and belonged to the group of about 290 seropositive cohort members. Each donor provided a peripheral blood sample, and peripheral blood mononuclear cells were used for TCR beta sequencing. The Qiagen DNeasy Blood Extraction Kit was used to extract genomic DNA from the blood cell samples. About this clone: Its antigen specificity is not known. No much larger clone exists at a distance of one base, and base qualities are not known.

From the cysteine through the phenylalanine, the CDR3 covers 15 amino acids. Only the CDR3 region is kept as DNA, spanning 45 bases read in frame from base 1. Relative to germline, V is 6 bases shorter and J is 0 bases shorter, with 14 bases between their ends. Looking up the germline V gene yields CDR1 SNHLY and CDR2 FYNNEI. Library preparation employed the immunoSEQ multiplex PCR assay. The multiplex PCR relied on a mix of 60 forward primers for TCR Vbeta segments and 13 reverse primers for TCR Jbeta segments. The CDR3 region of rearranged TCR beta genes was amplified from genomic DNA by a multiplex PCR assay. The amplified TCR beta libraries were sequenced on the Illumina HiSeq System as 87-base-pair reads. Per the source publication's procedure: A later analysis counted approximately 76 million unique TCR beta chains across the 666 repertoires, and 9.5 million to 11 million of these chains were shared by at least two donors. Raw reads were error-corrected and collapsed into unique sequences with a nearest-neighbor algorithm that merged closely related sequences to remove PCR and sequencing errors. V, D and J gene segments were assigned by aligning CDR3 sequences to IMGT reference sequences. For a sequence to be retained, a match of at least six nucleotides was required to both a V gene segment and a J gene segment. A rearrangement was called productive if the CDR3 had no stop codons and remained in frame with V and J, and every other rearrangement was called non-productive. CDR3 was defined by IMGT convention, running from the second conserved V-encoded cysteine to the conserved J-encoded phenylalanine. In an earlier analysis of 587 of the donors, sequences lacking an unambiguous match to a single V gene segment were excluded. In an earlier analysis of around 590 of the donors, a V segment was called functional when productive rearrangements were above 56.7%, and segregating when the standard deviation between donors exceeded 5%. A statistical classification framework was developed to diagnose cytomegalovirus status using the catalog of TCR beta chain sequences. In a later analysis, V and J genes were assigned by comparing TCR nucleotide sequences against IMGT/GENE-DB human TR gene sequences. The TCRdist pipeline was used in a later analysis to assign CDR3 sequences and most-parsimonious VDJ recombination scenarios. In a later analysis, each TCR beta chain was defined by its CDR3 amino acid sequence together with its V-gene family, and reads lacking a unique V-gene family were excluded. In a later analysis, 450 to 600 highly shared, low-generation-probability nucleotide sequences were removed to address suspected cross-contamination and a sequencing artifact. In a later analysis, a clonal expansion index was calculated for each public chain from normalized within-repertoire ranks of inferred template counts. A later analysis computed generation probabilities with a VDJ recombination model fitted to out-of-frame rearrangements, and checked the results against IGoR. Hypergeometric tests were used in a later analysis to score TCR-TCR, TCR-HLA and TCR-CMV co-occurrence, with a repertoire-size bias correction applied to the TCR pairs. In a later analysis, false discovery rates were estimated by permuting HLA or CMV assignments 20 times. In a later analysis, co-occurring TCRs were grouped using DBSCAN, with TCRdist sequence similarity added in when clustering inside HLA-allele-positive subsets. Co-occurrence clustering excluded repertoires with fewer than 30,000 or more than 120,000 public chains, plus five with anomalous nucleotide sharing. TCRdb provides this immuneACCESS table in a form limited to in-frame rearrangements. Some clones are lacking; in checked studies, under half of them reflect an unresolved V gene, and why the rest are absent is not known. That table gives V, J and clone size, and the DNA gave D and trimming. The sample yields 90,000 to 120,000 clones; approximately 79% were counted once. The ten most abundant clones make up approximately 14% of the sample.

The sample comprised PBMCs. The receptor chain draws on TRBV2 and TRBJ1-1, with a tentative D gene TRBD1 over 5 matching bases. The TCR was taken from a woman aged 40 to 49 in good health and CMV-seropositive. The CDR3 protein sequence reads: CASRADRAMNTEAFF. The base sequence is TGTGCCAGCAGGGCAGACAGAGCTATGAACACTGAAGCTTTCTTT. The CDR3, completed at both ends by the reference TRBV2 and TRBJ1-1 genes, gives the full variable domain EPEVTQTPSHQVTQMGQEVILRCVPISNHLYFYWYRQILGQKVEFLVSFYNNEISEKSEIFDDQFSVERPDGSNFTLKIRSTKLEDSAMYFCASRADRAMNTEAFFGQGTRLTVV.